This T cell receptor beta chain was recovered during a study of regulatory T cells in long-lasting Graves disease. Study-level points and caveats: Shared public clonotypes totalled 2,741 in persistent patients, compared with around 930 in new patients. Accuracy was perhaps lowered by the small sample size.

For TCR beta, libraries came from iRepertoire HTBI primers and Arm-PCR of CDR3 regions. TCRdb itself ran the multiplex PCR reads through MiXCR, one entry per CDR3 protein. The sample comprises 650,000 to 700,000 distinct CDR3 sequences, approximately 29% of which are singletons, and 40% to 50% rests with the top ten. This clonotype was observed at least ten times. Its target is unknown. The time point denotes: persistent/refractory GD, antithyroid drugs over 5 years with positive TRAb. Following extraction of RNA from PBMCs, that RNA was used to make the TCR library. EDTA tubes collected around 8.7 milliliters of peripheral blood. The starting material was peripheral blood mononuclear cells (PBMCs), obtained when the disease was refractory, from a patient treated with antithyroid drugs. The origin of this receptor is a female donor with Graves disease.

The CDR3 region is CASSPGPANYGYTF. As DNA, the CDR3 is TGTGCCAGCAGTCCGGGGCCAGCTAACTATGGCTACACCTTC. The chain links TRBV28 to TRBJ1-2; D is perhaps TRBD1 (5 bases). Germline CDR1 and CDR2: MDHEN and SYDVKM. The CDR3 runs to 14 residues. Trimming cost V 5 bases and J 0 bases, with 10 bases left between them.